The sequence of this TCR beta chain was determined in a study of Tregs in tolerant kidney transplant recipients. Related graft donors supplied nonmyeloablative bone marrow transplants, and mixed chimerism was transient. Thawed PBMCs were FACS-sorted into unstimulated CD4+CD25+CD127- regulatory T cells, CD4+CD25- non-regulatory cells, CD4 and CD8 cells. The V gene's germline CDR1 is LNHDA and CDR2 SQIVND (reference sequence). V was pared by 7 bases and J by 1 base, with 13 bases of the junction left unmatched. The CDR3 is made up of 18 amino acids. Repertoires were generated with immunoSEQ multiplex PCR, while TCRdb's copy carries only in-frame clones and drops some. The sample has about 81,000 clones; 75% to 95% are singletons. Remarks on this clone: What it binds is unknown.

Study-wide results and limits: Changing PCR primers prevented nucleotide comparison between some patients' samples. Expanding Tregs on activated donor B cells appeared to best identify donor-specific TCRbeta clones.

The sequencing here drew on CD4+ T cells from blood (PBMCs), taken 24 months after the transplant. The chain uses TRBV19 and TRBJ2-1, with 10 bases that match TRBD1. The clonotype was recovered from a human patient who received a combined kidney and bone marrow transplant. A share of the T cells may be of graft donor origin. In DNA form, the CDR3 reads TGTGCCAGTACGCCGGGACAGGGGTTATCGGTGTCCTACAATGAGCAGTTCTTC. This sequence encodes CASTPGQGLSVSYNEQFF.